The 10 T cell receptor beta chains given below trace back to one sample, sequenced in a study of CD8+CD57+ T cells in acquired aplastic anemia. In patients chosen for sequencing, flow cytometry had shown CD8+CD57+ cell expansion. TCR beta VDJ and CDR3 profiles were obtained from a genomic DNA template. TCRdb reprocessed the reads with MiXCR, giving one entry per CDR3 protein. This sample has around 170,000 distinct CDR3 sequences, with more than 45% found just once. The sample taken for sequencing was sorted CD4+, CD8+, or CD8+CD57+ T cells (not recorded which) from PBMCs. The receptor source for this set is a human donor with aplastic anemia.

Ten or more counts support this clonotype. The chain uses TRBV2 and TRBJ2-7, with 8 bases identical to TRBD1. The length of the CDR3 is 13 residues. With 10 bases clipped from V and 6 bases from J, the junction kept 11 bases outside the gene matches. Germline values: CDR1 SNHLY, CDR2 FYNNEI. The CDR3 reads CATTSTGGLEQYF. The DNA for the CDR3 is TGTGCCACCACCAGTACAGGGGGTCTCGAGCAGTACTTC. The full variable domain, its missing parts supplied by reference TRBV2 and TRBJ2-7, is EPEVTQTPSHQVTQMGQEVILRCVPISNHLYFYWYRQILGQKVEFLVSFYNNEISEKSEIFDDQFSVERPDGSNFTLKIRSTKLEDSAMYFCATTSTGGLEQYFGPGTRLTVT.

With respect to this clonotype: Given the absence of the conserved phenylalanine or tryptophan at the CDR3 end, a read error is likely. V is TRBV9 and J is TRBJ2-7; the D is unclear. Germline V gene lookup returns CDR1 SGDLS and CDR2 YYNGEE. V lost 4 bases to trimming and J lost 0 bases, with 11 bases between them. CDR3 length: 14 residues. CDR3 amino acids: CASSTTTGSYEQYS. The CDR3 nucleotides read TGTGCCAGCAGCACCACGACGGGCTCCTACGAGCAGTACTCC.

V and J are TRBV11-1 and TRBJ2-1; 8 bases line up with TRBD2. The CDR3 has 15 amino acids. Per germline, CDR1 SGHAT and CDR2 FQDESV (reference sequence). The trim removed 6 bases at V and 0 bases at J, leaving 4 bases unmatched. The DNA for the CDR3 is TGTGCCAGCAGATTGAGCGGGAGCTCCTACAATGAGCAGTTCTTC. Translating gives CASRLSGSSYNEQFF. Using reference TRBV11-1 and TRBJ2-1 for the parts outside the CDR3, the full variable domain is EAEVAQSPRYKITEKSQAVAFWCDPISGHATLYWYRQILGQGPELLVQFQDESVVDDSQLPKDRFSAERLKGVDSTLKIQPAELGDSAMYLCASRLSGSSYNEQFFGPGTRLTVL.

At least ten counts were recorded for this clonotype. The chain recombines TRBV24-1 with TRBJ2-1; D remains unclear. CDR3 length: 13 amino acids. CDR1 is KGHDR, CDR2 SFDVKD, per germline. Trimming shortened V by 0 bases and J by 10 bases, and 9 bases separated the two germline ends. The CDR3 region has the DNA TGTGCCACCAGTGATTTGCCAAAGGGCGAGCAGTTCTTC. Residues: CATSDLPKGEQFF.

V is TRBV2 and J is TRBJ2-5; no clear D. Germline CDR1 and CDR2: SNHLY and FYNNEI. V shed 2 bases and J shed 2 bases, with 9 bases lying between them. CDR3 size: 14 residues. CDR3 residues: CASSESVNQETQYF. The CDR3, as DNA: TGTGCCAGCAGTGAATCAGTGAATCAAGAGACCCAGTACTTC.

The chain combines TRBV11-1 with TRBJ1-5; D gene uncertain. CDR3 size: 16 residues. Germline CDR1 SGHAT, CDR2 FQDESV (reference sequence). V was trimmed by 8 bases and J by 2 bases, leaving 19 bases between them. This chain's CDR3 is CASGYSGYVGNQPQHF. CDR3 nucleotides: TGTGCCAGCGGTTATAGTGGGTATGTGGGCAATCAGCCCCAGCATTTT.

The chain links TRBV2 to TRBJ2-7, with a possible D match to TRBD1 (5 bases). The V gene's germline CDR1 is SNHLY and CDR2 FYNNEI. The CDR3 runs 15 residues. V lost 6 bases and J lost 2, with 17 bases in between. CDR3 region: CASSLGRALTYEQYF. The CDR3 DNA reads as TGTGCCAGCAGCTTGGGCAGGGCCCTTACCTACGAGCAGTACTTC. The whole variable domain, remainder taken from reference TRBV2 and TRBJ2-7, is EPEVTQTPSHQVTQMGQEVILRCVPISNHLYFYWYRQILGQKVEFLVSFYNNEISEKSEIFDDQFSVERPDGSNFTLKIRSTKLEDSAMYFCASSLGRALTYEQYFGPGTRLTVT.

The chain recombines TRBV2 with TRBJ2-7; 11 bases map to TRBD2. With V trimmed by 4 bases and J by 3 bases, 2 bases remained unmatched. Germline CDR1 SNHLY, CDR2 FYNNEI. This CDR3 has 14 residues. The CDR3 spells CASSGLAGHYEQYF. The CDR3 DNA is TGTGCCAGCAGTGGACTAGCGGGGCACTACGAGCAGTACTTC.

This clonotype was recorded many times. This rearrangement joins TRBV12-3 or TRBV12-4 to TRBJ2-7; D is uncertain. Trimming cost V 2 bases and J 3 bases, with 8 bases left between them. The CDR3 is made up of 13 amino acids. The CDR3 DNA is TGTGCCAGCAGTTTATCGAGGTTCTACGAGCAGTACTTC. Residues: CASSLSRFYEQYF.

This clonotype occurred many times. The chain recombines TRBV11-3 with TRBJ2-7; 9 bases align to TRBD1. Looked up from germline, CDR1 is SGHNT and CDR2 is YENEEA. The CDR3 is 15 amino acids. The junction had 11 bases not matched to a gene; V was cut back by 7 bases and J by 4 bases. The CDR3 region is CASTLSGQGSYEQYF. The CDR3 nucleotides read TGTGCCAGCACCCTCTCCGGACAGGGGTCTTACGAGCAGTACTTC.